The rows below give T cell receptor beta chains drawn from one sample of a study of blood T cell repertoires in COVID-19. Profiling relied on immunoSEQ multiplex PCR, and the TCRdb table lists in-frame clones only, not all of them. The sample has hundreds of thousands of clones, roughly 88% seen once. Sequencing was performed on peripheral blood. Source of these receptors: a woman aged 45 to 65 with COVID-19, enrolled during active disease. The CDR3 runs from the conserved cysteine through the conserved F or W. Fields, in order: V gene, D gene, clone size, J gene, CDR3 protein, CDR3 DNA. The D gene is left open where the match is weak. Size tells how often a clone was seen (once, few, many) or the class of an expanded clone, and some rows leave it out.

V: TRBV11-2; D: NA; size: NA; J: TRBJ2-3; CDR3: CASSLDFGGDTQYF; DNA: TGTGCCAGCAGCTTAGATTTCGGGGGAGATACGCAGTATTTT
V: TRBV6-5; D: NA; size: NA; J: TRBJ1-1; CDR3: CASSYGGAPNTEAFF; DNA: TGTGCCAGCAGTTACGGGGGGGCACCAAATACTGAAGCTTTCTTT
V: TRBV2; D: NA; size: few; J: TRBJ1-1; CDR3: CASSRTGGVNTEAFF; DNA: TGTGCCAGCTCTCGCACGGGAGGAGTGAACACTGAAGCTTTCTTT
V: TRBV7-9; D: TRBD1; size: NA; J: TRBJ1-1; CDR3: CASSLDRGAEAFF; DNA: TGTGCCAGCAGCTTGGACAGGGGCGCTGAAGCTTTCTTT
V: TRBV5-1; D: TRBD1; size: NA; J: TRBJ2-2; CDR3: CASSSGTGAKTGELFF; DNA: TGCGCCAGCAGCTCGGGGACAGGGGCAAAAACCGGGGAGCTGTTTTTT
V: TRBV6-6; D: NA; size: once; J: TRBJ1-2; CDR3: CASSYPTSRTHGYTF; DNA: TGTGCCAGCAGTTACCCAACCTCTAGGACTCATGGCTACACCTTC
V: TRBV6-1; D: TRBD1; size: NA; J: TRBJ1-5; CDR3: CASSEPFDRGQDQPQHF; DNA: TGTGCCAGCAGTGAACCGTTCGACAGGGGGCAGGATCAGCCCCAGCATTTT
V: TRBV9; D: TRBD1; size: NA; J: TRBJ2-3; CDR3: CASSLGTGASTDTQYF; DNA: TGTGCCAGCAGCCTTGGGACAGGGGCCTCCACAGATACGCAGTATTTT
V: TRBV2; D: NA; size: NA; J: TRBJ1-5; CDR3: CASSEGSSNQPQHF; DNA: TGTGCCAGCAGTGAAGGGAGTAGCAATCAGCCCCAGCATTTT
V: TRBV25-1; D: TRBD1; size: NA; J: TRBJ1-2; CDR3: CASSEGGTDRGYTF; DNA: TGTGCCAGCAGTGAAGGGGGGACAGACCGTGGCTACACCTTC
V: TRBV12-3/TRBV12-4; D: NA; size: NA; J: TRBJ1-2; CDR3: CASQTGPGYGYTF; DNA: TGTGCCAGTCAAACCGGTCCGGGCTATGGCTACACCTTC
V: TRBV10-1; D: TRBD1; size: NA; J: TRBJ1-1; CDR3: CASSESVSADRVHTEAFF; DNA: TGCGCCAGCAGTGAGTCAGTAAGCGCGGACAGGGTCCACACTGAAGCTTTCTTT
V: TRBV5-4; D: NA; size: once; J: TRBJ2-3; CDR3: CASSFLTGGVSDTQYF; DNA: TGTGCCAGCAGCTTCCTGACAGGTGGAGTCTCAGATACGCAGTATTTT
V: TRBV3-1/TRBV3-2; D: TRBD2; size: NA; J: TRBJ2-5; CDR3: CASSQLLAGALQETQYF; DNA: TGTGCCAGCAGCCAATTACTAGCGGGGGCCCTCCAAGAGACCCAGTACTTC
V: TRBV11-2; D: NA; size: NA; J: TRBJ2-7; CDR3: CASSLVEGPNQYF; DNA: TGTGCCAGCAGCTTAGTTGAGGGCCCAAACCAGTACTTC
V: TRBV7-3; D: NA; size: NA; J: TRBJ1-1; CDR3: CASSMNRATEAFF; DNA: TGTGCCAGCAGCATGAACAGGGCCACTGAAGCTTTCTTT
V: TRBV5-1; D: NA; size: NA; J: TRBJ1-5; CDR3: CASSLTGISNQPQHF; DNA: TGCGCCAGCAGCTTGACGGGAATTAGCAATCAGCCCCAGCATTTT
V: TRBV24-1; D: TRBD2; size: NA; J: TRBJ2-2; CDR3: CATRGEGNTGELFF; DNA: TGTGCCACCAGAGGGGAGGGGAACACCGGGGAGCTGTTTTTT
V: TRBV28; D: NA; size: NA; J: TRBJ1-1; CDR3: CASSSADRPIEAFF; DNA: TGTGCCAGCAGTTCAGCAGACAGGCCCATCGAAGCTTTCTTT
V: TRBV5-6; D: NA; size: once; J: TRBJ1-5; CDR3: CASSSVSGNNQPQHF; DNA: TGTGCCAGCAGCAGTGTGTCCGGGAACAATCAGCCCCAGCATTTT
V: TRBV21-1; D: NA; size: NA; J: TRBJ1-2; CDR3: CASSKALGRAAYGYTF; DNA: TGTGCCAGCAGCAAAGCGCTGGGCAGGGCGGCCTATGGCTACACCTTC
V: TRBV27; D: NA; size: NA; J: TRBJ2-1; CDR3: CASMLTGDHYNEQFF; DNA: TGTGCCAGCATGCTAACGGGAGATCATTACAATGAGCAGTTCTTC
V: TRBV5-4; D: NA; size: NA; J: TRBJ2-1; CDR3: CASSLERGYNEQFF; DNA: TGTGCCAGCAGCTTGGAACGGGGTTACAATGAGCAGTTCTTC
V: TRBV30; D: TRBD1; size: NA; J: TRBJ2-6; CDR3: CAWRGDSPASGANVLTF; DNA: TGTGCCTGGAGGGGGGACAGCCCTGCGTCTGGGGCCAACGTCCTGACTTTC
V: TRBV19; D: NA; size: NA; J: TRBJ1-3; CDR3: CASSAQRTSGNTIYF; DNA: TGTGCCAGTAGTGCCCAAAGGACTTCGGGAAACACCATATATTTT
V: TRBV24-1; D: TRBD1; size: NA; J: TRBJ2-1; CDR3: CATSDLGDSPPEQFF; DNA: TGTGCCACCAGTGATTTGGGGGACAGTCCACCCGAGCAGTTCTTC
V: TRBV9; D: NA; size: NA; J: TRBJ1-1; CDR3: CASSVGRQHENTEAFF; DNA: TGTGCCAGCAGCGTAGGGAGGCAGCACGAGAACACTGAAGCTTTCTTT
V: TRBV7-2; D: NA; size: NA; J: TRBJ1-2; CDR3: CASTNRAGRGYTF; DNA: TGTGCCAGCACGAATAGGGCGGGTCGCGGCTACACCTTC